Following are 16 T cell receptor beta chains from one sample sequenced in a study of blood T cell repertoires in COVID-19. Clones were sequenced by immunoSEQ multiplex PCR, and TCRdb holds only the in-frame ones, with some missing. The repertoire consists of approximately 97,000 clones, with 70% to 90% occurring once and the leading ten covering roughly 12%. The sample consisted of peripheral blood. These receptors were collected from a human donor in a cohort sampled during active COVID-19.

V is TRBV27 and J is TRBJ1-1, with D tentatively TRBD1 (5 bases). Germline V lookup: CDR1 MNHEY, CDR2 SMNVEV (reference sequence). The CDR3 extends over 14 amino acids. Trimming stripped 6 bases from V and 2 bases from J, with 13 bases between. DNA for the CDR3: TGTGCCAGCAGCTTTCAGGGATTCAACACTGAAGCTTTCTTT. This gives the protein CASSFQGFNTEAFF.

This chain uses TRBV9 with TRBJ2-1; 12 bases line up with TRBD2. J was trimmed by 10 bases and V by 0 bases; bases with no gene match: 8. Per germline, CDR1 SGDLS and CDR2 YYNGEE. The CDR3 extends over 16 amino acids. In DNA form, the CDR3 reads TGTGCCAGCAGCGTAGCGGCTAGCGGGGGGGTAGGGGAGCAGTTCTTC. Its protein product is CASSVAASGGVGEQFF.

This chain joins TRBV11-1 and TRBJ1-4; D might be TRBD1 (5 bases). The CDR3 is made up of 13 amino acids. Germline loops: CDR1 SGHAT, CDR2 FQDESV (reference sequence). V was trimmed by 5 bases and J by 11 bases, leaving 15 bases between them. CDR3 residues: CASSPPLGGKLFF. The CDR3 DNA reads TGTGCCAGCAGCCCACCGCTGGGGGGGAAACTGTTTTTT.

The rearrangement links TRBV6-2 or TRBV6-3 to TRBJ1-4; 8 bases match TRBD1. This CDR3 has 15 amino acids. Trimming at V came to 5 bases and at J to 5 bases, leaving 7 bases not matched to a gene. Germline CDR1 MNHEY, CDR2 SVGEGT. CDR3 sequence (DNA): TGTGCCAGCAGTCAACAGACAGGGGAGAATGAAAAACTGTTTTTT. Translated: CASSQQTGENEKLFF.

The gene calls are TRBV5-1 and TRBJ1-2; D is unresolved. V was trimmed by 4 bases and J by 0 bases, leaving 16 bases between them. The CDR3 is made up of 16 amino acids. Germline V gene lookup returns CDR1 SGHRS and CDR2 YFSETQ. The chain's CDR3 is CASSHGREITNYGYTF. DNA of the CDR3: TGCGCCAGCAGCCATGGACGGGAGATCACTAACTATGGCTACACCTTC.

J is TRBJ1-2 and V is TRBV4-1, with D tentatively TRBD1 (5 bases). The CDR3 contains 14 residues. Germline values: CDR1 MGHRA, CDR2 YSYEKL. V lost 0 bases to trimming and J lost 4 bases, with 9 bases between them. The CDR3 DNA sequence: TGCGCCAGCAGCCAAGATGGGGGGATCTATGGCTACACCTTC. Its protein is CASSQDGGIYGYTF.

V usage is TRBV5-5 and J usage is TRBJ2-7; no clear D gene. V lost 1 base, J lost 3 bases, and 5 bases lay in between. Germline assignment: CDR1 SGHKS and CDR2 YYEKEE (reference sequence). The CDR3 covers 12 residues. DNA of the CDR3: TGTGCCAGCAGCTTGCAGGACTACGAGCAGTACTTC. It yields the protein CASSLQDYEQYF.

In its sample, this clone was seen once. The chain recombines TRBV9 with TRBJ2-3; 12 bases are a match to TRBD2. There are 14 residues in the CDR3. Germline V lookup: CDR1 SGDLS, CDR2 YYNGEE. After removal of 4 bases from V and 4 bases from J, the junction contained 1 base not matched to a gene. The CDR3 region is CASSSSGGADTQYF. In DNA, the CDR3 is TGTGCCAGCAGCTCTAGCGGGGGGGCAGATACGCAGTATTTT.

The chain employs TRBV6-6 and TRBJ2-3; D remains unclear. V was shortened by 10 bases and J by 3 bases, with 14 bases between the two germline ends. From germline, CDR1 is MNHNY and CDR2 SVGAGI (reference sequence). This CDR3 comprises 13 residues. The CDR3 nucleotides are TGTGCCATCCAGTCTTCGGGTACAGATACGCAGTATTTT. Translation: CAIQSSGTDTQYF.

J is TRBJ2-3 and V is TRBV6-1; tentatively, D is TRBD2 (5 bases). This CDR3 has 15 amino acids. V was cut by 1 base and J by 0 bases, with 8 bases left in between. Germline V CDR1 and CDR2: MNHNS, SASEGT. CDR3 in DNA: TGTGCCAGCAGTGAAGTTAGCGCTAGCACAGATACGCAGTATTTT. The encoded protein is CASSEVSASTDTQYF.

CDR3 loop: CASSPSTSYNEQFF. The CDR3 DNA sequence: TGTGCCAGCTCTCCGTCCACTAGCTACAATGAGCAGTTCTTC. The chain links TRBV18 to TRBJ2-1, with TRBD2 as a possible D gene (5 bases). The germline V and J ends were trimmed by 6 bases and 3 bases, with 12 bases remaining between them. The CDR3 totals 14 residues. Germline values: CDR1 KGHSH, CDR2 LQKENI.

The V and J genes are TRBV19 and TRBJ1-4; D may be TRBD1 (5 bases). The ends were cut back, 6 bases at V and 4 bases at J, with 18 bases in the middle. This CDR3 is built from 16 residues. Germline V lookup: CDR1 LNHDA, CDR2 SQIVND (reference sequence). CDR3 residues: CASSARRQNFNEKLFF. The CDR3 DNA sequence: TGTGCCAGTAGCGCCCGGAGACAGAACTTTAATGAAAAACTGTTTTTT. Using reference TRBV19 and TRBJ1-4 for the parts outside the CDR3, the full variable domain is DGGITQSPKYLFRKEGQNVTLSCEQNLNHDAMYWYRQDPGQGLRLIYYSQIVNDFQKGDIAEGYSVSREKKESFPLTVTSAQKNPTAFYLCASSARRQNFNEKLFFGSGTQLSVL.

CDR3 amino acids: CASSYRVRSGNTIYF. CDR3 sequence (DNA): TGTGCCAGCAGTTATCGAGTCAGGTCTGGAAACACCATATATTTT. V usage is TRBV2 and J usage is TRBJ1-3; D call uncertain. Germline V gene lookup returns CDR1 SNHLY and CDR2 FYNNEI. The CDR3 is 15 amino acids. Trimming removed 5 bases from V and 1 base from J, with 12 bases in between.

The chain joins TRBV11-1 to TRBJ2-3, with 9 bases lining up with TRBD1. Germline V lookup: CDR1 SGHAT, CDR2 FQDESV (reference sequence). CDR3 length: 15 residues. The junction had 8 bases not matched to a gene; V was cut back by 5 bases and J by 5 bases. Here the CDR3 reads CASSPLGQGVDTQYF. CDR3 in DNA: TGTGCCAGCAGCCCTCTGGGACAGGGAGTAGATACGCAGTATTTT.

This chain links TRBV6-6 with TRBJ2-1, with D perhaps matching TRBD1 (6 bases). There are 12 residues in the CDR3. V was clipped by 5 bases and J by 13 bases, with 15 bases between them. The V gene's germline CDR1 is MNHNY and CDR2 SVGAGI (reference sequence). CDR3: CASSPPMGAQFF. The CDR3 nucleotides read TGTGCCAGCAGTCCACCTATGGGGGCCCAGTTCTTC.

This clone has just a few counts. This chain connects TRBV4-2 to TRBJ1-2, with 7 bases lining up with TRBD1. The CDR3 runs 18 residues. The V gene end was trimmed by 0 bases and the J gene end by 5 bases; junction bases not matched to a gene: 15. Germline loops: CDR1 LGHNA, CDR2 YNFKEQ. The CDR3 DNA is TGTGCCAGCAGCCAAGACCAAGAGGGGGCGAAACCCCTTTATGGCTACACCTTC. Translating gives CASSQDQEGAKPLYGYTF.